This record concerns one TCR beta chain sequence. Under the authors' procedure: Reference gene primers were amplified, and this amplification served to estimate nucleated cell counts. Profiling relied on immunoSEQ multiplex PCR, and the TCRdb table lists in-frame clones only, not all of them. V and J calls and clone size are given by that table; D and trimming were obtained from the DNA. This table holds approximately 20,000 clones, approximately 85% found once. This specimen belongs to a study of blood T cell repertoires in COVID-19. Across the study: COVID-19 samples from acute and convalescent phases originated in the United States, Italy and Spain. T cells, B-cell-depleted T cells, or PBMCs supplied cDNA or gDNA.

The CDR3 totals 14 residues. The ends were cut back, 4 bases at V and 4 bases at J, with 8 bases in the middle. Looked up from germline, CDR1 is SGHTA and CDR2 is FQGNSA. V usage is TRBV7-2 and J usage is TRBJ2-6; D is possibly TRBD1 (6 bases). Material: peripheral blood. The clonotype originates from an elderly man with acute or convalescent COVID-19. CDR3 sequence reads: CASSWGLGANVLTF. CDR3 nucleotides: TGTGCCAGCAGCTGGGGGCTCGGGGCCAACGTCCTGACTTTC.